What follows describes a single T cell receptor (beta chain). CDR1 is SEHNR and CDR2 is FQNEAQ in the germline V gene (reference sequence). V gave up 4 bases and J gave up 4 bases, with 8 bases separating them. The CDR3 extends over 12 amino acids. Naive CD8 cells, CD45RO-negative and positively selected for CCR7, excluded terminally differentiated effector memory CD45RA+ cells. Study donors comprised healthy, HIV-negative adults devoid of recent acute infection or vaccination. Per the original data handling: Filtering differed since immunoSEQ provided only junctions, with no quality scores. Assay: immunoSEQ multiplex PCR; the TCRdb copy retains only in-frame clones and omits some. That table supplies the V and J calls and clone size; D and trimming were determined from the DNA. This table has about 2.1 million clones, around 93% appearing once. These data come from a study of shared clonotypes between healthy human individuals. In the study overall: Each donor's CD8 memory used one plate, CD8 naive two, each CD4 subset three.

The TCR sequence derives from a man younger than 30 in good health. Some clones in this sample may be carry-over from other donors' samples. The rearrangement joins TRBV7-9 to TRBJ2-7; D unresolved. The sequenced material came from naive CD8+ T cells from PBMCs. In DNA form, the CDR3 reads TGTGCCAGCAGCTCGATATTTTACGAGCAGTACTTC. This encodes CASSSIFYEQYF. Full variable domain (remainder filled in from reference TRBV7-9 and TRBJ2-7): DTGVSQNPRHKITKRGQNVTFRCDPISEHNRLYWYRQTLGQGPEFLTYFQNEAQLEKSRLLSDRFSAERPKGSFSTLEIQRTEQGDSAMYLCASSSIFYEQYFGPGTRLTVT.